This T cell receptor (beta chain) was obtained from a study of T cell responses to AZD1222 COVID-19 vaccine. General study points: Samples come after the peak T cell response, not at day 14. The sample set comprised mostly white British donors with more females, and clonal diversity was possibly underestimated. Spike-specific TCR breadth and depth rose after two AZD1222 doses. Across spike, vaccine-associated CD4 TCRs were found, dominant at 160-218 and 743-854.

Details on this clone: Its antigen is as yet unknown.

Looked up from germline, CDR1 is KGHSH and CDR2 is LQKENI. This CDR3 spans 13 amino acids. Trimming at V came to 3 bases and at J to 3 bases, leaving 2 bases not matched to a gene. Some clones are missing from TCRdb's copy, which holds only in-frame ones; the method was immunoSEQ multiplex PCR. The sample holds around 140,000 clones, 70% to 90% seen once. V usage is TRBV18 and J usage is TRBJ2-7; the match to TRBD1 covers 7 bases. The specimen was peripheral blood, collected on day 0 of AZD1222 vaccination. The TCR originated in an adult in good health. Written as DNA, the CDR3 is TGTGCCAGCTCACCGGGGACAGACTACGAGCAGTACTTC. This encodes CASSPGTDYEQYF.